Each of the 19 T cell receptor beta chains below was sequenced from the same sample in a study of control samples from healthy donors and cancer patients. The table came from immunoSEQ multiplex PCR; TCRdb's copy has only in-frame clones and leaves some out. The profile shows 170,000 or so clones, 90% of them singletons. The specimen was blood. Receptors originate from a woman aged 45-65 years in good health.

The CDR3 loop reads CASSDKTGLGFYGYTF. The CDR3 nucleotides are TGTGCCAGCAGTGATAAGACAGGGCTGGGGTTCTATGGCTACACCTTC. The V and J genes are TRBV6-1 and TRBJ1-2, with 7 bases fitting TRBD1. The length of the CDR3 is 16 residues. Germline CDR1 and CDR2: MNHNS and SASEGT. Unmatched junction bases numbered 11, after V lost 3 bases and J lost 4 bases.

This clone has just one count. This chain uses TRBV27 with TRBJ1-2; TRBD1 aligns across 7 bases. The trim removed 2 bases at V and 4 bases at J, leaving 7 bases unmatched. The germline CDR1 and CDR2 sequences are MNHEY and SMNVEV (reference sequence). CDR3 size: 15 residues. The CDR3 DNA follows: TGTGCCAGCAGTTTAGTAAACAGGGGAACCTATGGCTACACCTTC. It translates to CASSLVNRGTYGYTF.

The DNA of the CDR3 is TGTGCCAGCACCCACCGGGACAGCTCCTACGAGCAGTACTTC. Protein product: CASTHRDSSYEQYF. J is TRBJ2-7 and V is TRBV28; 7 nucleotides align to TRBD1. CDR1 is MDHEN and CDR2 is SYDVKM in the germline V gene. Trimming took 7 bases from V and 0 from J; bases not matched to a gene: 6. This CDR3 is built from 14 residues.

This chain links TRBV21-1 with TRBJ2-1; TRBD1 was called by the table and not checked on the DNA. TRBV21-1 is annotated as a pseudogene. The CDR3 sequence is 16 residues long. The CDR3 DNA sequence: TGTGCCAGCAGCAAACCGACAGGGGCCTCCTACAATGAGCAGTTCTTC. Translation gives CASSKPTGASYNEQFF.

This clone was observed a handful of times. The rearrangement links TRBV28 to TRBJ1-2, with TRBD1 identical over 7 bases. The germline CDR1 and CDR2 sequences are MDHEN and SYDVKM. Trimming cost V 9 bases and J 8 bases; bases outside gene matches: 12. CDR3 length equals 13 residues. CDR3 loop: CASKPTGSSGYTF. CDR3 in DNA: TGTGCCAGTAAGCCGACAGGGTCGTCAGGCTACACCTTC.

The rearrangement links TRBV10-3 to TRBJ1-5, with 9 bases matching TRBD1. The junction had 12 bases not matched to a gene; V was cut back by 8 bases and J by 7 bases. Germline CDR1 is ENHRY and CDR2 is SYGVKD. There are 15 residues in the CDR3. DNA of the CDR3: TGTGCCATCGCGGGACAGGGTGGGAGAAACCAGCCCCAGCATTTT. Protein sequence: CAIAGQGGRNQPQHF.

This clone was picked up one time. This chain links TRBV30 with TRBJ1-2; D uncertain. Germline V gene lookup returns CDR1 GTSNPN and CDR2 SVGIG (reference sequence). Trimming took off 0 bases at V and 9 bases at J, with 11 bases between the two ends. The CDR3 has 12 amino acids. The CDR3 protein is CAWSVSETRYTF. The CDR3 nucleotides are TGTGCCTGGAGTGTATCCGAGACCCGCTACACCTTC. Combining the CDR3 with reference TRBV30 and TRBJ1-2 gives the whole variable domain SQTIHQWPATLVQPVGSPLSLECTVEGTSNPNLYWYRQAAGRGLQLLFYSVGIGQISSEVPQNLSASRPQDRQFILSSKKLLLSDSGFYLCAWSVSETRYTFGSGTRLTVV.

The J gene is TRBJ2-2, the V gene TRBV10-3; 8 bases align to TRBD1. With V trimmed by 4 bases and J by 5 bases, 3 bases remained unmatched. CDR3 length equals 14 residues. The V gene's germline CDR1 is ENHRY and CDR2 SYGVKD. The CDR3 nucleotides read TGTGCCATCAGTGGGAGACAGGGGACCGGGGAGCTGTTTTTT. Translation gives CAISGRQGTGELFF.

V is TRBV16 and J is TRBJ1-1; maybe TRBD1 (6 bases). Germline CDR1 KGHSY, CDR2 FQNENV. There are 13 residues in the CDR3. Trimming removed 11 bases from V and 0 bases from J, with 13 bases in between. The CDR3 is CACHGGLNTEAFF. The CDR3 nucleotides read TGTGCCTGCCATGGGGGGCTGAACACTGAAGCTTTCTTT.

The chain joins TRBV28 to TRBJ2-3, with 12 nucleotides matching TRBD2. J gave up 2 bases and V 5 bases, and 5 bases lay outside the gene matches. The CDR3 totals 16 residues. The germline CDR1 and CDR2 sequences are MDHEN and SYDVKM. Here the CDR3 DNA reads TGTGCCAGCAGTGTACTAGCGGGGGGTGCCACAGATACGCAGTATTTT. Translating it yields CASSVLAGGATDTQYF.

The V and J genes are TRBV5-1 and TRBJ1-2, with D possibly matching TRBD1 (6 bases). CDR3 length: 13 amino acids. The germline V and J ends were trimmed by 4 bases and 7 bases, with 14 bases remaining between them. Germline-derived CDR1 and CDR2 are SGHRS and YFSETQ. The CDR3 protein is CASSTRQDSGYTF. CDR3 nucleotides: TGCGCCAGCAGCACCCGACAGGATAGTGGCTACACCTTC.

The chain combines TRBV30 with TRBJ2-7; D might be TRBD2 (6 bases). Germline CDR1 GTSNPN, CDR2 SVGIG (reference sequence). CDR3 size: 14 residues. The V and J ends lost 2 bases and 3 bases respectively, with 14 bases between them. The CDR3: CAWSRGDQNYEQYF. The CDR3 DNA reads TGTGCCTGGAGTCGCGGGGACCAGAACTACGAGCAGTACTTC.

V gene TRBV7-2 combines with J gene TRBJ1-2; D gene unclear. The CDR3 contains 12 residues. Trimming took off 2 bases at V and 3 bases at J, with 4 bases between the two ends. Germline CDR1 and CDR2: SGHTA and FQGNSA. CDR3 protein: CASSLRHYGYTF. The CDR3 nucleotides read TGTGCCAGCAGCTTAAGGCACTATGGCTACACCTTC.

This clone appeared once. The V call is TRBV5-4, the J call TRBJ2-1; TRBD2 matches at 13 bases. The CDR3 spans 16 residues. CDR1 is SGHNT and CDR2 is YYREEE in the germline V gene (reference sequence). Trimming cost V 4 bases and J 5 bases; bases outside gene matches: 6. CDR3: CASSRTSGRGNNEQFF. The DNA for the CDR3 is TGTGCCAGCAGCCGAACTAGCGGGAGGGGTAACAATGAGCAGTTCTTC. Filled out from reference TRBV5-4 and TRBJ2-1, the complete variable domain reads ETGVTQSPTHLIKTRGQQVTLRCSSQSGHNTVSWYQQALGQGPQFIFQYYREEENGRGNFPPRFSGLQFPNYSSELNVNALELDDSALYLCASSRTSGRGNNEQFFGPGTRLTVL.

The V gene is TRBV7-7, the J gene TRBJ2-1; tentative D call: TRBD2 (7 bases). The V end lost 0 bases, the J end lost 8 bases, and 17 bases lay between the germline ends. The CDR3 has 16 amino acids. CDR1 and CDR2 (germline): SSHAT, FNYEAQ (reference sequence). CDR3 sequence reads: CASSLAPGGALDEQFF. CDR3 nucleotide sequence: TGTGCCAGCAGCTTAGCACCTGGGGGGGCCCTGGATGAGCAGTTCTTC.

The chain combines TRBV7-2 with TRBJ2-7; TRBD2 matches 14 bases. Germline V lookup: CDR1 SGHTA, CDR2 FQGNSA. With V trimmed by 8 bases and J by 6 bases, 6 bases remained unmatched. This CDR3 region has 14 residues. Written as DNA, the CDR3 is TGTGCCAGCCGCCCGACTAGCGGGAGGGGCGAGCAGTACTTC. Its translation: CASRPTSGRGEQYF.

This clone was counted once. The chain recombines TRBV4-1 with TRBJ2-7; D possibly matches TRBD1 or TRBD2 (5 bases each). The CDR3 loop spans 14 amino acids. The germline CDR1 and CDR2 sequences are MGHRA and YSYEKL. Trimming removed 3 bases at V and 1 base at J, with 10 bases between. The DNA for the CDR3 is TGCGCCAGCAGCCATGAGGGGATATCCTACGAGCAGTACTTC. The encoded protein is CASSHEGISYEQYF.

Concerning this clone itself: At one end the junction does not follow the germline gene, possibly because of a read error. The same CDR3 is also encoded by other DNA sequences in this sample. This chain connects TRBV6-2 or TRBV6-3 to TRBJ1-1; D gene unclear. The CDR3 sequence is 17 residues long. Looked up from germline, CDR1 is MNHEY and CDR2 is SVGEGT. The CDR3 coding sequence is TGTGCCAGCAGTTATGGGTCCCAAACAAGAGTGAACACTGAAGCGTTCTTT. This codes for CASSYGSQTRVNTEAFF.

This clone was detected once. This sequence joins TRBV7-2 and TRBJ1-5; unclear D gene. V shed 5 bases and J shed 3 bases, with 14 bases lying between them. Germline V lookup: CDR1 SGHTA, CDR2 FQGNSA. CDR3 length equals 15 residues. The CDR3 nucleotides read TGTGCCAGCAGCCCCCAGGTAGGGAACAATCAGCCCCAGCATTTT. This codes for CASSPQVGNNQPQHF.